Sequencing of this TCR beta chain was carried out in a study of OX40 agonist ivuxolimab in advanced cancers. Background on the study: While on treatment, patients had intravenous ivuxolimab at 0.01 to 10 mg/kg every 2 weeks. Study-level results: Clonal expansion was seen in CD4+ and CD8+ blood T cells by week 6 at 0.1 to 3.0 mg/kg.

Clones were read by immunoSEQ multiplex PCR, and TCRdb kept only the in-frame ones, dropping some. Of more than 90,000 clones listed, approximately 80% are singletons. Concerning this clone itself: The antigen is unknown.

This receptor was identified in an adult with an advanced solid tumor such as melanoma, head and neck, liver or kidney cancer. Source: CD4+ or CD8+ T cells sorted from blood, taken in a trial of the OX40 agonist ivuxolimab.

In DNA, the CDR3 is TGCGCCAGCAGAGCCGGGACAGGGCGAACCTACGAGCAGTACTTC. Translated: CASRAGTGRTYEQYF. This chain connects TRBV5-1 to TRBJ2-7, with 9 bases identical to TRBD1. This CDR3 contains 15 residues. CDR1 is SGHRS, CDR2 YFSETQ, per germline. V lost 5 bases and J lost 2; bases outside the gene matches: 8.